The source of this T cell receptor beta chain is a study of STAT5B mutations in CD4+ large granular lymphocyte leukemia. Healthy controls were blood donor buffy coats. The repertoire was sequenced with immunoSEQ multiplex PCR; TCRdb's copy has only in-frame clones and lacks some. The table shows 25,000 to 30,000 clones, with over 70% occurring only once. General study points: Data were not HLA-matched across samples. Patient CD4-sorted repertoires stayed more clonal than healthy ones after leukemic-clone removal. TRBV06-family usage was enriched in top patient clones (8/27) versus controls (2/35).

CDR3 length: 14 amino acids. Trimming pared 2 bases from V and 7 bases from J, leaving 18 bases between. Germline V gene sequence: CDR1 GTSNPN, CDR2 SVGIG (reference sequence). This clone was observed a few times. Its cognate antigen is unknown. The TCR sequence derives from a human donor in good health. The sample was CD4+ T cells from blood buffy coats. The chain uses TRBV30 and TRBJ2-7; D possibly corresponds to TRBD2 (5 bases). The CDR3 sequence: CAWSPSYSVREQYF. CDR3 DNA: TGTGCCTGGAGTCCTAGCTATTCGGTACGAGAGCAGTACTTC.